One and the same sample provided the 15 T cell receptor beta chains below, sequenced in a study of T cell repertoires in cytomegalovirus infection (dated by TCRdb to about 2019). For sequencing, an Illumina HiSeq 1500 was employed. TCRdb reprocessed the public reads (quality trimming at Q25 with fastp, clone calling with MiXCR) and kept in-frame beta chains. A single entry per CDR3 protein holds the most common genes and DNA from its merged rows. The sample table holds fewer than 1,000,000 distinct CDR3 sequences, of which approximately 32% were seen once. 13% of the sample goes to the ten largest clones. Interpreted using the paper, the treatment or condition label stands for: in vitro stimulation with specific CMV peptide epitopes to enrich CMV-specific T cells. No cognate antigen is known for these TCRs. The sample consisted of cultured CD8+ T cells from PBMCs, taken from culture after CMV antigen stimulation. The receptors derive from a human donor in good health (CMV status not recorded). Some clones in this sample may be carry-over from other donors' samples.

V usage is TRBV6-2 or TRBV6-3 and J usage is TRBJ1-1, with D perhaps matching TRBD1 (6 bases). Germline V gene data show CDR1 as MNHEY and CDR2 as SVGEGT. Trimming left V 3 bases short and J 2 bases short, with 25 bases between. The CDR3 consists of 19 residues. The CDR3 loop reads CASSYILGGGRMVNTEAFF. Written as DNA, the CDR3 is TGTGCCAGCAGTTATATTCTCGGGGGGGGGCGGATGGTCAACACTGAAGCTTTCTTT.

This clonotype has just one count. This may be a read error: a much more frequent sequence differs by one nucleotide. CDR3 protein: CASSFAGLGEQYF. CDR3 in DNA: TGTGCCAGCAGCTTCGCAGGGCTGGGGGAGCAGTACTTC. The rearrangement links TRBV7-6 to TRBJ2-7, with D possibly being TRBD1 (5 bases). V was trimmed by 3 bases and J by 7 bases, leaving 13 bases between them. The V gene's germline CDR1 is SGHVS and CDR2 FNYEAQ. The CDR3 is 13 amino acids.

This clonotype was counted between two and nine times. CDR3 sequence reads: CASRNSGSSYNEQFF. The CDR3 DNA sequence: TGTGCCAGCCGAAATAGCGGTAGCTCCTACAATGAGCAGTTCTTC. This chain links TRBV6-1 with TRBJ2-1; D is perhaps TRBD2 (6 bases). Germline assignment: CDR1 MNHNS and CDR2 SASEGT. V was clipped by 8 bases and J by 0 bases, with 14 bases between them. The CDR3 runs to 15 residues.

Written as DNA, the CDR3 is TGTGCCAGCAGTTACTTACCCACTCAAGGGTACGAGCAGTACGTC. The encoded protein is CASSYLPTQGYEQYV. The V and J genes are TRBV6-2 or TRBV6-3 and TRBJ2-7; D remains unclear. From germline, CDR1 is MNHEY and CDR2 SVGEGT. The CDR3 consists of 15 residues. With 1 base removed from V and 4 bases from J, the gap between germline ends came to 14 bases.

This clonotype was counted a few times. V is TRBV28 and J is TRBJ1-4, with 10 nucleotides matching TRBD1. This CDR3 is built from 15 residues. V lost 10 bases and J lost 5; bases outside the gene matches: 10. Germline CDR1 reads MDHEN; CDR2 reads SYDVKM. The CDR3, as DNA: TGTGCCATCCGACCGAGGACAGGGGGAAATGAAAAACTGTTTTTT. It yields the protein CAIRPRTGGNEKLFF.

This clonotype showed up many times. This sequence joins TRBV7-9 and TRBJ2-3, with D tentatively TRBD1 (6 bases). Deletions cut 1 base from V and 0 bases from J, with 26 bases between. Germline loops: CDR1 SEHNR, CDR2 FQNEAQ (reference sequence). The CDR3 has 21 amino acids. The CDR3 nucleotides read TGTGCCAGCAGCTTAGAGCCTCGGCGAGATAACAGGGACCCTAGCACAGATACGCAGTATTTT. Residues: CASSLEPRRDNRDPSTDTQYF.

The chain uses TRBV3-1 and TRBJ2-1; TRBD1 might be the D (5 bases). This CDR3 comprises 17 residues. V shed 0 bases and J shed 3 bases, with 15 bases lying between them. Germline V gene data show CDR1 as LGHDT and CDR2 as YNNKEL (reference sequence). Written as DNA, the CDR3 is TGTGCCAGCAGCCAAGAACCATTCCCAAGGGGCTACAATGAGCAGTTCTTC. Translation gives CASSQEPFPRGYNEQFF.

The sample holds a few counts of this clonotype. The J gene is TRBJ2-7, the V gene TRBV15; possible D gene TRBD2, 6 bases. V lost 0 bases to trimming and J lost 3 bases, with 9 bases between them. The CDR3 loop spans 14 amino acids. Germline V lookup: CDR1 LNHNV, CDR2 YYDKDF (reference sequence). Written as DNA, the CDR3 is TGTGCCACCAGCAGAGATCGCGGGATCTACGAGCAGTACGTC. Translating gives CATSRDRGIYEQYV.

This clonotype was observed a few times. The CDR3 DNA is TGTGCCAGCAGTTATTTCACAAGGAACACTGAAGCTTTCTTT. The encoded protein is CASSYFTRNTEAFF. The gene calls are TRBV6-2 or TRBV6-3 and TRBJ1-1, with unresolved D. The length of the CDR3 is 14 residues. Germline CDR1 is MNHEY and CDR2 is SVGEGT. Trimming took 3 bases from V and 1 from J, leaving 9 bases between them.

This clonotype was counted between two and nine times. The chain employs TRBV18 and TRBJ2-1, with TRBD1 matching over 9 bases. CDR3 size: 15 residues. The V gene's germline CDR1 is KGHSH and CDR2 LQKENI. J gave up 8 bases and V 4 bases, and 9 bases lay outside the gene matches. The CDR3 DNA sequence: TGTGCCAGCTCACTACAGGGGGCGAAAGTAGATGAGCAGTTCTTC. It translates to CASSLQGAKVDEQFF.

This clonotype has just a few counts. V usage is TRBV6-5 and J usage is TRBJ2-3; 9 bases line up with TRBD2. Germline loops: CDR1 MNHEY, CDR2 SVGAGI. With 0 bases clipped from V and 1 base from J, the junction kept 2 bases outside the gene matches. CDR3 length equals 16 residues. Written as DNA, the CDR3 is TGTGCCAGCAGTTACTCGAAGCGGGGGGGCACAGATACGCAGTATTTT. Amino acids: CASSYSKRGGTDTQYF.

The sample holds a few counts of this clonotype. V is TRBV7-6 and J is TRBJ2-5; D is ambiguous. The CDR3 runs 13 residues. The V and J ends lost 7 bases and 5 bases respectively, with 14 bases between them. CDR1 SGHVS and CDR2 FNYEAQ come from the germline V gene. The CDR3 here is CASNELGRETQYF. The DNA of the CDR3 is TGTGCCAGCAACGAACTGGGAAGGGAGACCCAGTACTTC.

In regard to this clonotype: A read error may be the cause here, since a much bigger clone is one base away. CDR3 in DNA: TGTGCCAACAGTTCGGGGGGCCCTCAGCCCCAGCATTTT. Its protein is CANSSGGPQPQHF. The chain recombines TRBV12-3 or TRBV12-4 with TRBJ1-5; D may be TRBD1 (6 bases). The CDR3 consists of 13 residues.

This sequence joins TRBV4-1 and TRBJ2-2; the D is unclear. The V end lost 0 bases, the J end lost 4 bases, and 12 bases lay between the germline ends. The germline V gene encodes CDR1 MGHRA and CDR2 YSYEKL. This CDR3 region has 16 residues. The DNA for the CDR3 is TGCGCCAGCAGCCAAGATTTTTTCGGCGCCACCGGGGAGCTGTTTTTT. Translated: CASSQDFFGATGELFF.

This clonotype has more than one count but fewer than ten. The DNA of the CDR3 is TGTGCCAGCAGACTCGGCAGGGGGCTAGGGACCGGGACCCAGTACTTC. Its translation is CASRLGRGLGTGTQYF. The V gene is TRBV27, the J gene TRBJ2-5; TRBD1 agrees at 8 bases. This CDR3 comprises 16 residues. V shed 6 bases, J shed 7 bases, and the junction held 16 bases outside the gene matches. Germline V CDR1 and CDR2: MNHEY, SMNVEV (reference sequence).